Each of the 20 T cell receptor beta chains below was sequenced from the same sample in a study of blood T cell repertoires in COVID-19. Only in-frame clones appear in the TCRdb table, and some are missing; sequencing was by immunoSEQ multiplex PCR. Among 120,000 or so clones listed, 80% were seen once. The sequenced sample was peripheral blood. These receptors all stem from a human donor in a cohort sampled during active COVID-19.

The rearrangement links TRBV30 to TRBJ2-7, with a weak D call TRBD1 (5 bases). Germline values: CDR1 GTSNPN, CDR2 SVGIG (reference sequence). V lost 1 base and J lost 6, with 7 bases in between. This CDR3 is built from 11 residues. The DNA of the CDR3 is TGTGCCTGGAGTGGACAGAGCGAGCAGTACTTC. Translation gives CAWSGQSEQYF.

This chain links TRBV10-3 with TRBJ1-5; D may be TRBD1 (5 bases). Looked up from germline, CDR1 is ENHRY and CDR2 is SYGVKD. The V gene lost 3 bases and the J gene lost 3 bases, with 6 bases spanning the gap. The CDR3 consists of 13 residues. CDR3 sequence: CAISDRVNQPQHF. CDR3 sequence (DNA): TGTGCCATCAGTGACAGGGTCAATCAGCCCCAGCATTTT.

The chain recombines TRBV6-5 with TRBJ2-1, with a tentative D call TRBD2 (5 bases). V dropped 7 bases and J dropped 4 bases, with 8 bases sitting between them. CDR3 length: 12 amino acids. Germline V gene lookup returns CDR1 MNHEY and CDR2 SVGAGI. CDR3 amino acids: CASTTGYNEQFF. The CDR3 region has the DNA TGTGCCAGCACGACGGGATACAATGAGCAGTTCTTC.

The CDR3 bases are TGTGCCTGGGGTTCCTTCGACAGGGGGCGAACAGATACGCAGTATTTT. Residues: CAWGSFDRGRTDTQYF. The rearrangement joins TRBV30 to TRBJ2-3, with 10 bases identical to TRBD1. The CDR3 loop spans 16 amino acids. V trimming: 5 bases; J trimming: 3 bases; junction bases outside the gene matches: 11. Per the germline V gene, CDR1 is GTSNPN and CDR2 is SVGIG (reference sequence).

This clone was counted only a few times. DNA of the CDR3: TGCGCCAGCAGCCAAGCACAGTTTTCCTACGAGCAGTACTTC. Translated, it gives CASSQAQFSYEQYF. The V and J genes are TRBV4-1 and TRBJ2-7; D gene unclear. This CDR3 comprises 14 residues. CDR1 is MGHRA, CDR2 YSYEKL, per germline. V was shortened by 1 base and J by 1 base, with 8 bases between the two germline ends.

The rearrangement uses TRBV19 and TRBJ2-7; D might be TRBD1 (6 bases). Trimming removed 6 bases at V and 1 base at J, with 16 bases between. The CDR3 spans 15 residues. The germline gives CDR1 LNHDA, CDR2 SQIVND (reference sequence). This CDR3 is CASSIARTDSYEQYF. For the CDR3, the DNA is TGTGCCAGTAGCATTGCCCGGACAGATTCCTACGAGCAGTACTTC.

The chain joins TRBV6-1 to TRBJ2-5; D not resolved. The CDR3 is 14 residues long. Germline CDR1 reads MNHNS; CDR2 reads SASEGT. V lost 2 bases, J lost 5 bases, and 12 bases lay in between. DNA for the CDR3: TGTGCCAGCAGTGAATCTGGAGCGCAGGAGACCCAGTACTTC. As protein: CASSESGAQETQYF.

This chain uses TRBV24-1 with TRBJ2-5; TRBD2 matches 7 bases. This CDR3 is 14 amino acids long. CDR1 and CDR2 (germline): KGHDR, SFDVKD. V was pared by 3 bases and J by 7 bases, with 7 bases of the junction left unmatched. The CDR3 coding sequence is TGTGCCACCAGTGATCCGGGGAGGGTCCGGACCCAGTACTTC. Translating gives CATSDPGRVRTQYF.

The V and J genes are TRBV4-2 and TRBJ1-6; 7 nucleotides line up with TRBD1. CDR3 length: 16 amino acids. Germline CDR1 reads LGHNA; CDR2 reads YNFKEQ. V was clipped by 0 bases and J by 5 bases; unmatched bases: 4. The CDR3 DNA follows: TGTGCCAGCAGCCAAGACCAGGGGGGAGATAATTCACCCCTCCACTTT. Protein sequence: CASSQDQGGDNSPLHF.

This chain links TRBV18 with TRBJ2-5, with TRBD2 matching over 14 bases. CDR3 length: 16 amino acids. CDR1 and CDR2 (germline): KGHSH, LQKENI. With V trimmed by 6 bases and J by 4 bases, 7 bases remained unmatched. In DNA, the CDR3 is TGTGCCAGCTCGCTGACTAGCGGGAGGGCAGGAGAGACCCAGTACTTC. It encodes CASSLTSGRAGETQYF.

V and J are TRBV2 and TRBJ2-4, with a possible D match to TRBD1 (5 bases). This CDR3 has 14 amino acids. Trimming left V 2 bases short and J 4 bases short, with 9 bases between. Per germline, CDR1 SNHLY and CDR2 FYNNEI. The CDR3 spells CASSELSGKNIQYF. CDR3 sequence (DNA): TGTGCCAGCAGTGAACTGTCAGGGAAAAACATTCAGTACTTC.

The V call is TRBV28, the J call TRBJ1-3; D gene unclear. The CDR3 spans 15 residues. The V gene lost 5 bases and the J gene lost 4 bases, with 15 bases spanning the gap. The germline gives CDR1 MDHEN, CDR2 SYDVKM. The CDR3 reads CASSGQGFRGNTIYF. The CDR3 DNA sequence: TGTGCCAGCAGTGGGCAAGGATTCAGAGGAAACACCATATATTTT.

The V gene is TRBV6-5, the J gene TRBJ2-1; possible D gene TRBD2, 5 bases. CDR3 length: 15 residues. V was trimmed by 0 bases and J by 7 bases, leaving 13 bases between them. Germline V CDR1 and CDR2: MNHEY, SVGAGI. The chain's CDR3 is CASSYSYRTRNEQFF. DNA for the CDR3: TGTGCCAGCAGTTACTCGTACCGAACTAGGAATGAGCAGTTCTTC.

V is TRBV7-3 and J is TRBJ2-3, with D possibly TRBD2 on 6 matching bases. V gave up 0 bases and J gave up 5 bases, with 9 bases separating them. The CDR3 runs 14 residues. Looked up from germline, CDR1 is SGHTA and CDR2 is FQGTGA. CDR3 loop: CASSLTSGQDTQYF. As DNA, the CDR3 is TGTGCCAGCAGCTTAACTAGCGGCCAAGATACGCAGTATTTT.

The chain recombines TRBV12-3 or TRBV12-4 with TRBJ1-1, with D perhaps matching TRBD1 (5 bases). The CDR3 runs 12 residues. V was cut by 4 bases and J by 6 bases, with 9 bases left in between. CDR3 protein: CASSSIRAEAFF. The CDR3 bases are TGTGCCAGCAGTTCAATCAGGGCTGAAGCTTTCTTT.

This clone came up once. This chain connects TRBV7-2 to TRBJ1-1, with D unresolved. Trimming removed 6 bases at V and 9 bases at J, with 11 bases between. The CDR3 is made up of 11 amino acids. Germline V CDR1 and CDR2: SGHTA, FQGNSA. CDR3 in amino acids: CASRQLAQAFF. The CDR3 DNA follows: TGTGCCAGCAGACAATTGGCACAAGCTTTCTTT. Supplemented by reference TRBV7-2 and TRBJ1-1, the full variable domain reads GAGVSQSPSNKVTEKGKDVELRCDPISGHTALYWYRQSLGQGLEFLIYFQGNSAPDKSGLPSDRFSAERTGGSVSTLTIQRTQQEDSAVYLCASRQLAQAFFGQGTRLTVV.

This chain joins TRBV18 and TRBJ1-1; 8 nucleotides line up with TRBD1. Per the germline V gene, CDR1 is KGHSH and CDR2 is LQKENI. This CDR3 spans 13 amino acids. Germline trimming cut 4 bases from V and 4 bases from J; bases unmatched to any gene: 2. The CDR3 nucleotides are TGTGCCAGCTCACTGGACAGGGTCACTGAAGCTTTCTTT. Translating it yields CASSLDRVTEAFF.

The V gene is TRBV28, the J gene TRBJ1-1; D unresolved. The CDR3 has 14 amino acids. V shed 2 bases and J shed 0 bases, with 7 bases lying between them. Per germline, CDR1 MDHEN and CDR2 SYDVKM. The CDR3 region is CASSLRGMNTEAFF. For the CDR3, the DNA is TGTGCCAGCAGTTTACGGGGTATGAACACTGAAGCTTTCTTT.

The chain has TRBV30 and TRBJ1-2, with TRBD1 as a possible D gene (5 bases). Between the trimmed V and J ends, which lost 4 bases and 0 bases, there was a span of 9 bases. Germline lookup yields CDR1 GTSNPN and CDR2 SVGIG (reference sequence). The CDR3 covers 13 residues. The CDR3 spells CAWTGGSNYGYTF. The CDR3, as DNA: TGTGCCTGGACGGGGGGGTCTAACTATGGCTACACCTTC.

The chain combines TRBV7-9 with TRBJ2-5, with a possible D match to TRBD2 (7 bases). Trimming left V 2 bases short and J 5 bases short, with 15 bases between. CDR3 length: 15 residues. Per germline, CDR1 SEHNR and CDR2 FQNEAQ (reference sequence). CDR3 coding DNA: TGTGCCAGCAGCTTATTTACCGGGGGGCGGGAGACCCAGTACTTC. It specifies CASSLFTGGRETQYF. Full variable domain (missing parts from reference TRBV7-9 and TRBJ2-5): DTGVSQNPRHKITKRGQNVTFRCDPISEHNRLYWYRQTLGQGPEFLTYFQNEAQLEKSRLLSDRFSAERPKGSFSTLEIQRTEQGDSAMYLCASSLFTGGRETQYFGPGTRLLVL.